This T cell receptor (beta chain) came from a study of beta chain features in type 1 diabetes. Study summary: Healthy donors, compared against patients, showed similar age, gender and cell yields.

What was sequenced were expressed TCRB transcripts, since all of the isolated RNA had been reverse transcribed. Here immunoSEQ multiplex PCR was the method, and the copy in TCRdb shows in-frame clones only, minus some. This sample has some 160,000 clones; 8% to 9.5% occur once, and the top ten carry over 0.5%. Points from the study as a whole: More deletions and fewer insertions at VDJ junctions were seen in type 1 diabetes patients. All four CD4+ subsets of Type 1 diabetes patients contained TCRB CDR3s that were moderately but significantly shorter. Patients' naive, central memory and regulatory TCRB repertoires appeared more alike than those of healthy donors.

This clone was picked up a small number of times. Its antigen is unknown. Trimming shortened V by 10 bases and J by 1 base, and 8 bases separated the two germline ends. Germline CDR1 reads SGHDT; CDR2 reads YYEEEE. The CDR3 covers 11 residues. The material sequenced was central memory CD4+ T cells from blood. V is TRBV5-6 and J is TRBJ1-1; D call uncertain. This receptor was obtained from a woman aged 18-35 years with type 1 diabetes. Here the CDR3 DNA reads TGTGCCTCGGGGAGGAACACTGAAGCTTTCTTT. Translating gives CASGRNTEAFF.